This TCR beta chain came from a study of cytomegalovirus exposure and HLA in healthy donors. Whole-study findings and limits: The authors listed some 150 TCR beta chains as cytomegalovirus-associated.

This clone was counted only a few times. Its cognate antigen is unknown. This PCR relied on a set of 60 Vbeta primers and 13 Jbeta primers. Assay used: immunoSEQ multiplex PCR; TCRdb lists only in-frame clones, some missing. The sample has tens of thousands of clones; about 70% are singletons. This CDR3 has 15 residues. The junction had 3 bases not matched to a gene; V was cut back by 3 bases and J by 3 bases. The germline V gene has CDR1 LGHNA and CDR2 YNFKEQ. The chain is built from TRBV4-2 and TRBJ2-1; the match to TRBD2 covers 9 bases. The sequencing input was PBMCs. This sequence was found in a woman between 25 and 40 years old in good health and CMV-seronegative. CDR3 region: CASSQASGDYNEQFF. Written as DNA, the CDR3 is TGTGCCAGCAGCCAGGCTAGCGGGGACTACAATGAGCAGTTCTTC.